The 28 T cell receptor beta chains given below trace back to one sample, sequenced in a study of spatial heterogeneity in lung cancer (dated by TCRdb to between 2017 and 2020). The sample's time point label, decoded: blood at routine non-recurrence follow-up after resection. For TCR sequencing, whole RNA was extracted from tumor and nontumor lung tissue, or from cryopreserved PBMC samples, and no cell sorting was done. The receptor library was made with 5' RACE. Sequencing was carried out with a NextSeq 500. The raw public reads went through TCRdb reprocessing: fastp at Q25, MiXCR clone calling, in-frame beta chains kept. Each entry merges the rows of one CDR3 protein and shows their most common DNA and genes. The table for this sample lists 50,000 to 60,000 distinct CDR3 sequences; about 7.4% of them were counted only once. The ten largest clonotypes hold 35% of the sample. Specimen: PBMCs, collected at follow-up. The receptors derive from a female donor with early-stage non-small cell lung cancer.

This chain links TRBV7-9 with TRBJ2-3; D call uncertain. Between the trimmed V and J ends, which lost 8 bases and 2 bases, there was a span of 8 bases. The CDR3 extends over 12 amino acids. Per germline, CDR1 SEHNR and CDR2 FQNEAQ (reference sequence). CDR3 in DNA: TGTGCCAGCCTGAGAATCACAGATACGCAGTATTTT. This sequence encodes CASLRITDTQYF.

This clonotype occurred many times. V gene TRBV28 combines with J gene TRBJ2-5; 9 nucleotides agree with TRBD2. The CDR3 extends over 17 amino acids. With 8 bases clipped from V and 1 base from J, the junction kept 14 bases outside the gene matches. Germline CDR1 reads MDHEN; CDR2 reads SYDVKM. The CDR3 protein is CASGPWGSGGAQETQYF. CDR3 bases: TGTGCCAGCGGACCTTGGGGTAGCGGGGGCGCCCAAGAGACCCAGTACTTC.

CDR3 nucleotide sequence: TGCGCCAGCAGCTTGGAGAGGACGGGGAACACTGAAGCTTTCTTT. Encoded protein: CASSLERTGNTEAFF. The V call is TRBV5-1, the J call TRBJ1-1; no clear D. The germline CDR1 and CDR2 sequences are SGHRS and YFSETQ. The CDR3 is made up of 15 amino acids. V gave up 0 bases and J gave up 1 base, with 10 bases separating them.

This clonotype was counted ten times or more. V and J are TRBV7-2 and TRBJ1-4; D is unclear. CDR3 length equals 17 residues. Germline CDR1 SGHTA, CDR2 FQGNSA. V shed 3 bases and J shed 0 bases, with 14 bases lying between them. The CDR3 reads CASSFYGPYATNEKLFF. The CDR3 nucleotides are TGTGCCAGCAGCTTCTATGGGCCGTATGCAACTAATGAAAAACTGTTTTTT.

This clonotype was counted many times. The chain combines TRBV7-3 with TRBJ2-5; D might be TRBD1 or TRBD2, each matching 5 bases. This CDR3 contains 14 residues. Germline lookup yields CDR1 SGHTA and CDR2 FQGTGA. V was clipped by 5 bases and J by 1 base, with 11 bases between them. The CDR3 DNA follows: TGTGCCAGCAGCCCCACGGGGCTCCAAGAGACCCAGTACTTC. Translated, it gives CASSPTGLQETQYF.

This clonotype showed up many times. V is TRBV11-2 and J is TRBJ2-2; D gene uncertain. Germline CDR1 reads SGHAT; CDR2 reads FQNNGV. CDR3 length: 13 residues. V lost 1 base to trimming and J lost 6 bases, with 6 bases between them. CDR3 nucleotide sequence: TGTGCCAGCAGCTTAGTACATCCCGGGGAGCTGTTTTTT. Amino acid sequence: CASSLVHPGELFF.

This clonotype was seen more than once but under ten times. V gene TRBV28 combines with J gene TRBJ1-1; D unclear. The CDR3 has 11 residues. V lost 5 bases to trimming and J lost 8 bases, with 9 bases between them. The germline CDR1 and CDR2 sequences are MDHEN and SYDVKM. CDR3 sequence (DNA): TGTGCCAGCAGTAAGGTCCGGGAAGCTTTCTTT. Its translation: CASSKVREAFF.

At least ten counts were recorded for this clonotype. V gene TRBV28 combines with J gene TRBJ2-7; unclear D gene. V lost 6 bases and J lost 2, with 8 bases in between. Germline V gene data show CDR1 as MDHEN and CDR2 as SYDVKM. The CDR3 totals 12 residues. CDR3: CASRDGTYEQYF. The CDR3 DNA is TGTGCCAGCAGAGACGGCACCTACGAGCAGTACTTC. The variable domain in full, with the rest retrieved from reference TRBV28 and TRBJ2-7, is DVKVTQSSRYLVKRTGEKVFLECVQDMDHENMFWYRQDPGLGLRLIYFSYDVKMKEKGDIPEGYSVSREKKERFSLILESASTNQTSMYLCASRDGTYEQYFGPGTRLTVT.

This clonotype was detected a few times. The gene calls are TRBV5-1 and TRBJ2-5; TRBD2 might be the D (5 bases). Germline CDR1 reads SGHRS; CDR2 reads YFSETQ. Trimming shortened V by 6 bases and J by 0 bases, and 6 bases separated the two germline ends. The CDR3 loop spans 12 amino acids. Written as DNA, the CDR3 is TGCGCCAGCACGAGGGACCAAGAGACCCAGTACTTC. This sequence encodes CASTRDQETQYF.

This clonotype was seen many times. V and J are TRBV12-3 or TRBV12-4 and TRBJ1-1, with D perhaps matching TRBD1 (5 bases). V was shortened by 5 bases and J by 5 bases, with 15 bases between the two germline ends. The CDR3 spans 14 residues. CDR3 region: CASSPTGPRTEAFF. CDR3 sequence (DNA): TGTGCCAGCAGTCCGACGGGGCCTCGGACTGAAGCTTTCTTT.

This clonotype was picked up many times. The CDR3 region is CASGTRPYEQYF. The CDR3 DNA follows: TGTGCCAGCGGGACTAGACCCTACGAGCAGTACTTC. This chain links TRBV6-2 or TRBV6-3 with TRBJ2-7, with TRBD2 matching 8 bases. J was trimmed by 2 bases and V by 8 bases; bases with no gene match: 2. From germline, CDR1 is MNHEY and CDR2 SVGEGT. The CDR3 consists of 12 residues.

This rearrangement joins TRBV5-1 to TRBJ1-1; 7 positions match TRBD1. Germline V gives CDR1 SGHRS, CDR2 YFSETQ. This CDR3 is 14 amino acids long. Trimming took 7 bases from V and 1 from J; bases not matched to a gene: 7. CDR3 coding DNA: TGCGCCAGCGCTTCCGGGACAGCGAACACTGAAGCTTTCTTT. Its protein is CASASGTANTEAFF.

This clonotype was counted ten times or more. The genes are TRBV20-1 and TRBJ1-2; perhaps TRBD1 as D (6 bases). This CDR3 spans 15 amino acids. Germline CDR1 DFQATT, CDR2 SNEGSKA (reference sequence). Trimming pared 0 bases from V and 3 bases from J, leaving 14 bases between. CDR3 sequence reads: CSARDGRTVDYGYTF. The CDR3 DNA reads TGCAGTGCTAGAGATGGACGGACAGTCGACTATGGCTACACCTTC.

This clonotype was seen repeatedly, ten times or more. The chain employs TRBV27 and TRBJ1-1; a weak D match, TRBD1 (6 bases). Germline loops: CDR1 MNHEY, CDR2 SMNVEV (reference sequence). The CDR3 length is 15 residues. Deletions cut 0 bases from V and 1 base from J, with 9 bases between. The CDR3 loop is CASSLSQTGNTEAFF. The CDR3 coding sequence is TGTGCCAGCAGTTTATCGCAGACAGGGAACACTGAAGCTTTCTTT.

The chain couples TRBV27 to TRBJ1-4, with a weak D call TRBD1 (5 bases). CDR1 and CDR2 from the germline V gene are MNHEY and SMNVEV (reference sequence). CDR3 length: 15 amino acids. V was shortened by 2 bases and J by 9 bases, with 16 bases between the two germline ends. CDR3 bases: TGTGCCAGCAGTTTAGTAGGCAGGGAAAGGAAAAAACTGTTTTTT. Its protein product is CASSLVGRERKKLFF.

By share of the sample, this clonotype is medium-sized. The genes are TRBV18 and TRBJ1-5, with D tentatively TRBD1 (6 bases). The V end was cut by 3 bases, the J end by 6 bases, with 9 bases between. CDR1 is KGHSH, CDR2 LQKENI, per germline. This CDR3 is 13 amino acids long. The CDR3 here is CASSPKQGQPQHF. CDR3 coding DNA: TGTGCCAGCTCACCCAAACAGGGTCAGCCCCAGCATTTT.

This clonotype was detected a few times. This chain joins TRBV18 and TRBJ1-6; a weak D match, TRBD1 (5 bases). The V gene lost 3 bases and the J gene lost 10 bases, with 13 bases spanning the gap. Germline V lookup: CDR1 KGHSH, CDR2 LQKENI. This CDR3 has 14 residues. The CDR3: CASSPEGKGSPLHF. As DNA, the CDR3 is TGTGCCAGCTCACCGGAGGGGAAAGGATCACCCCTCCACTTT.

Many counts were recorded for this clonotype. The CDR3 spells CASSSGTGDSGANVLTF. For the CDR3, the DNA is TGTGCCAGCAGTTCCGGGACAGGGGACTCTGGGGCCAACGTCCTGACTTTC. The chain is built from TRBV6-6 and TRBJ2-6; 10 nucleotides agree with TRBD1. The CDR3 is 17 residues long. Germline V CDR1 and CDR2: MNHNY, SVGAGI (reference sequence). With V trimmed by 4 bases and J by 0 bases, 3 bases remained unmatched.

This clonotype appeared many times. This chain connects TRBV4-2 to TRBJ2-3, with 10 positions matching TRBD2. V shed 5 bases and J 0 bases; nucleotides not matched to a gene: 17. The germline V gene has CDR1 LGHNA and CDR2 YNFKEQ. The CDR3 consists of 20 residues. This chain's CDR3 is CASSERPQFPSGGSTDTQYF. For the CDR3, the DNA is TGTGCCAGCAGCGAACGACCGCAATTCCCTAGCGGGGGTAGCACAGATACGCAGTATTTT.

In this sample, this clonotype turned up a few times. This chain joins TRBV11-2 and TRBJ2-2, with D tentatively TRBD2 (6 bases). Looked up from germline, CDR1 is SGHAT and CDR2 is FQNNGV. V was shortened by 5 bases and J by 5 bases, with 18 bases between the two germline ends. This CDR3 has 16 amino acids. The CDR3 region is CASSQQVAAPTGELFF. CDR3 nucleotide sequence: TGTGCCAGCAGCCAGCAGGTAGCGGCGCCTACCGGGGAGCTGTTTTTT. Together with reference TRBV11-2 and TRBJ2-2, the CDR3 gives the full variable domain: EAGVAQSPRYKIIEKRQSVAFWCNPISGHATLYWYQQILGQGPKLLIQFQNNGVVDDSQLPKDRFSAERLKGVDSTLKIQPAKLEDSAVYLCASSQQVAAPTGELFFGEGSRLTVL.

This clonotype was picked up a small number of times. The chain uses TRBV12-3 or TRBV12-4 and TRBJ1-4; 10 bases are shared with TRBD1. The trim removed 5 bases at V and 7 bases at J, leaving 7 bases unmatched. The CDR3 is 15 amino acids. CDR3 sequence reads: CASSDRTGGSEKLFF. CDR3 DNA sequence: TGTGCCAGCAGTGACCGGACAGGGGGAAGTGAAAAACTGTTTTTT.

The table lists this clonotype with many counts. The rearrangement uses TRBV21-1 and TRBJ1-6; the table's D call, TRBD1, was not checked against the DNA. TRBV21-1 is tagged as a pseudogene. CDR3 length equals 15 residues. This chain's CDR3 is CATSGQSVYNSPLHF. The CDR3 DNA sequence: TGTGCCACCTCGGGACAGTCCGTCTATAATTCACCCCTCCACTTT.

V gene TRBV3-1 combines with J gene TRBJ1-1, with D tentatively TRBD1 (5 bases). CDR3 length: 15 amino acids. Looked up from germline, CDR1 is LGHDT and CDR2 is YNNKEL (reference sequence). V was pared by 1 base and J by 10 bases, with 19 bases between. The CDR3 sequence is CASSQVGAGHTRAFF. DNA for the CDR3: TGTGCCAGCAGCCAAGTAGGGGCAGGCCACACCCGAGCTTTCTTT.

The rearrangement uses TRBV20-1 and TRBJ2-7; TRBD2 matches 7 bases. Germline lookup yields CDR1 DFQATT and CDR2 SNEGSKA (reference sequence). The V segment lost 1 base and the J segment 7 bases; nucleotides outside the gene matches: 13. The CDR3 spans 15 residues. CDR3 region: CSARGEGRKKTEQYF. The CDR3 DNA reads TGCAGTGCTAGAGGGGAGGGCAGAAAAAAAACGGAGCAGTACTTC.

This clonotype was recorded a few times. CDR3 protein: CASSLGLLTGNTIYF. CDR3 nucleotide sequence: TGCGCCAGCAGCTTGGGCCTCCTTACTGGAAACACCATATATTTT. The rearrangement joins TRBV5-1 to TRBJ1-3; D not resolved. Per the germline V gene, CDR1 is SGHRS and CDR2 is YFSETQ. V was cut by 0 bases and J by 2 bases, with 9 bases left in between. This CDR3 spans 15 amino acids.

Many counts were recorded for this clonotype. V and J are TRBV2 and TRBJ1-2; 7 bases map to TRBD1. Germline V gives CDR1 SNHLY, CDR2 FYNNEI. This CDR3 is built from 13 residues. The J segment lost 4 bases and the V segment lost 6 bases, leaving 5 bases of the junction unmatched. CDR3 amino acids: CASRGTASYGYTF. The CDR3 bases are TGTGCCAGCAGAGGGACAGCTTCCTATGGCTACACCTTC.

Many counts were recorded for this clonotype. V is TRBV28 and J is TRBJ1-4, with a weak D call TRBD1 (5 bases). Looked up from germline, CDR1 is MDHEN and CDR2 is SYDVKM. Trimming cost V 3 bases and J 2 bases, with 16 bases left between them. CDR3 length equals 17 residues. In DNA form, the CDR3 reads TGTGCCAGCAGTTTTCCCGGGGCCTTGAGGACTAATGAAAAACTGTTTTTT. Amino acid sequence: CASSFPGALRTNEKLFF.

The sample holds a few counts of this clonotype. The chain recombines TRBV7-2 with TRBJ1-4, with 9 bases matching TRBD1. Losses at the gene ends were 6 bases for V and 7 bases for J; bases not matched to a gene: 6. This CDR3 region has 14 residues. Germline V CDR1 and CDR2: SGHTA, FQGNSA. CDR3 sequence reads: CASSGQGIVEKLFF. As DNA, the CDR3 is TGTGCCAGCAGTGGACAGGGGATCGTTGAAAAACTGTTTTTT.